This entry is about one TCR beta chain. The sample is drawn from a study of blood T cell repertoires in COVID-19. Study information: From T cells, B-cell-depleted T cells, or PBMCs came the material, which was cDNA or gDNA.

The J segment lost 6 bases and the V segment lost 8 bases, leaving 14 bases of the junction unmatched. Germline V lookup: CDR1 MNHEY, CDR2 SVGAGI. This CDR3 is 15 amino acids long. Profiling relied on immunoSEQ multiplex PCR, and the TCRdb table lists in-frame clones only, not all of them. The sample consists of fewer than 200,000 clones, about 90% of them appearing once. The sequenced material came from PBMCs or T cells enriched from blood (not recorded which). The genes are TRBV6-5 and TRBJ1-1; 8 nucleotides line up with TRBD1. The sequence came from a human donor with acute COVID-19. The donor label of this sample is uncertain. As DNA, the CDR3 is TGTGCCAGCGGCAAGAACCAGGGGGCAAGGGCTGAAGCTTTCTTT. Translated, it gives CASGKNQGARAEAFF.